This TCR beta chain was sequenced in a study of blood T cell repertoires in COVID-19. About the study: PBMCs, B-cell-depleted T cells, or T cells were the source of the cDNA or gDNA that made up the material.

Seattle patients were enrolled during active infection and followed longitudinally. The CDR3 runs 12 residues. Germline V gene sequence: CDR1 MNHNS, CDR2 SASEGT. Deletions cut 1 base from V and 6 bases from J, with 7 bases between. In this sample, this clone turned up once. Assay: immunoSEQ multiplex PCR; the TCRdb copy retains only in-frame clones and omits some. The data contain roughly 62,000 clones, 80% to 85% of them singletons. The TCR was taken from a man aged 30 to 45 with COVID-19, enrolled during active disease. Sequenced: peripheral blood. V and J are TRBV6-1 and TRBJ2-7, with a tentative D call TRBD1 (5 bases). CDR3 amino acids: CASSEDRREQYF. Written as DNA, the CDR3 is TGTGCCAGCAGTGAAGACAGGCGCGAGCAGTACTTC.